The clone carrying this T cell receptor beta chain was detected ten times or more. No antigen is known for it. Each TCR beta library was made by quantitative 5'-RACE that incorporated molecular barcodes. MiXCR, applied by TCRdb to the 5' RACE reads, yields one record per CDR3 protein. Of 250,000 to 350,000 distinct CDR3 sequences in the sample, less than 25% are singletons; the top ten hold about 3.7%. Germline loops: CDR1 SQVTM, CDR2 ANQGSEA. The CDR3 has 14 residues. Trimming cost V 3 bases and J 0 bases, with 9 bases left between them. The data are from a study of CD8 T cells in ankylosing spondylitis. Study-wide results and caveats: A TCR beta motif of eight highly homologous variants appeared characteristic of ankylosing spondylitis blood. Significant enrichment of disease-linked clones was reportedly seen in matched ankylosing spondylitis synovial fluid. Disease-linked clones, CD8+, were relatively rare in peripheral blood.

Sequencing was performed on blood, either unsorted or a sorted T cell fraction (not recorded which). The chain is built from TRBV29-1 and TRBJ2-1, with a weak D call TRBD2 (5 bases). This sequence originates from a female donor with ankylosing spondylitis or in good health (not recorded which). This chain's CDR3 is CSVDTRYSYNEQFF. The CDR3 coding sequence is TGCAGCGTTGATACTAGATACTCCTACAATGAGCAGTTCTTC.